This T cell receptor (beta chain) was sequenced in a study of cytomegalovirus exposure and HLA in healthy donors. Study background: About 77 million unique TCRs from HLA-typed donors made up an early data release.

This clone was found once. 60 Vbeta and 13 Jbeta primers were used in PCR. Clones were sequenced by immunoSEQ multiplex PCR, and TCRdb holds only the in-frame ones, with some missing. The data show more than 75,000 clones, with 85% to 90% seen just once and under 2.5% held by the top ten. J gave up 7 bases and V 3 bases, and 11 bases lay outside the gene matches. This CDR3 spans 16 amino acids. The V gene's germline CDR1 is MNHNY and CDR2 SVGAGI (reference sequence). The receptor's source is a man between 18 and 35 years old in good health and CMV-seronegative. Sequencing used PBMCs. The gene calls are TRBV6-6 and TRBJ1-4, with 7 bases identical to TRBD1. The CDR3 loop reads CASSYGPGQQAEKLFF. In DNA, the CDR3 is TGTGCCAGCAGTTATGGCCCGGGACAGCAGGCTGAAAAACTGTTTTTT.